The 3 T cell receptor beta chains given below trace back to one sample, sequenced in a study of blood T cell repertoires in COVID-19. Using immunoSEQ multiplex PCR, the repertoire was profiled, and TCRdb retains in-frame clones only, with some absent. The sample records some 57,000 clones, nearly 90% being singletons. The sample taken for sequencing was peripheral blood. Receptor source: a man aged 55 to 70 with active COVID-19.

The chain has TRBV28 and TRBJ2-3; D perhaps matches TRBD2 (5 bases). V was trimmed by 6 bases and J by 2 bases, leaving 18 bases between them. The CDR3 is 16 amino acids. CDR1 is MDHEN and CDR2 is SYDVKM in the germline V gene. CDR3 sequence (DNA): TGTGCCAGCAGCCCCTCGCCCCTAGCTTACACAGATACGCAGTATTTT. Residues: CASSPSPLAYTDTQYF.

The rearrangement uses TRBV5-1 and TRBJ1-2; D possibly corresponds to TRBD1 (6 bases). Germline CDR1 and CDR2: SGHRS and YFSETQ. Deletions cut 0 bases from V and 7 bases from J, with 16 bases between. This CDR3 has 15 residues. The CDR3 loop reads CASSLEMTGASGYTF. The DNA for the CDR3 is TGCGCCAGCAGCTTGGAAATGACAGGCGCGTCTGGCTACACCTTC.

This clone was observed a few times. The V gene is TRBV7-6, the J gene TRBJ1-5; 7 bases fit TRBD1. Germline lookup yields CDR1 SGHVS and CDR2 FNYEAQ. Trimming removed 5 bases from V and 7 bases from J; junction bases left unmatched: 14. The CDR3 contains 16 residues. DNA of the CDR3: TGTGCCAGCAGCCCGTACCCACAGGGGTTGGGGCAGCCCCAGCATTTT. Its protein product is CASSPYPQGLGQPQHF.